This T cell receptor beta chain emerged from a study of radiation and T cells in renal cell carcinoma. The time point: blood 4 weeks post-SBRT, at nephrectomy. Treatment in this sample: 15 Gy SBRT to primary tumor, nephrectomy 4 weeks later. The patient's renal cell carcinoma had clear cell pathology. Profiling relied on immunoSEQ multiplex PCR, and the TCRdb table lists in-frame clones only, not all of them. The sample holds about 78,000 clones, around 89% seen once. Looked up from germline, CDR1 is MNHNS and CDR2 is SASEGT. Trimming left V 7 bases short and J 2 bases short, with 15 bases between. This CDR3 contains 14 residues.

The TCR was taken from a woman aged 70-85 years with renal cell carcinoma. This specimen was blood, taken from a patient whose treatment included radiotherapy and nephrectomy. The gene calls are TRBV6-1 and TRBJ2-7, with D perhaps assigned TRBD1 or TRBD2 (5 bases each). CDR3 residues: CASTPLWGPYEQYF. DNA of the CDR3: TGTGCCAGCACCCCGCTGTGGGGACCCTACGAGCAGTACTTC.